This T cell receptor (beta chain) was sequenced for a study of blood T cell repertoires in COVID-19. Here immunoSEQ multiplex PCR was the method, and the copy in TCRdb shows in-frame clones only, minus some. The data contain around 250,000 clones, roughly 85% of them singletons. This CDR3 has 13 residues. Germline V CDR1 and CDR2: SGHRS, YFSETQ. The germline V and J ends were trimmed by 3 bases and 0 bases, with 6 bases remaining between them. The chain recombines TRBV5-1 with TRBJ1-1; D might be TRBD1 (5 bases). The clonotype was recovered from a woman in her 30s with active or convalescent COVID-19. Sequenced: peripheral blood. In nucleotides, the CDR3 is TGCGCCAGCAGCTGGGGCTTGAACACTGAAGCTTTCTTT. It is translated as CASSWGLNTEAFF.